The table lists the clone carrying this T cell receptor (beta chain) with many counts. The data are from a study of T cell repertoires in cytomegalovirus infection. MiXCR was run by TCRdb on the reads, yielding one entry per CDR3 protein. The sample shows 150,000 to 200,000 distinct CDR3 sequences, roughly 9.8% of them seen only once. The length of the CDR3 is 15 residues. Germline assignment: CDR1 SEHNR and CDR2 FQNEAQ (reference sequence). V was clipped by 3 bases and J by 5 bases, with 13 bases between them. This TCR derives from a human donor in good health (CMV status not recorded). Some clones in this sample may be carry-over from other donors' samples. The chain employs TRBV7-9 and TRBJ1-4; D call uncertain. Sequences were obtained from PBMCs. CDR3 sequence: CASSFLSGWNEKLFF. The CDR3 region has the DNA TGTGCCAGCAGCTTTCTATCCGGGTGGAATGAAAAACTGTTTTTT.